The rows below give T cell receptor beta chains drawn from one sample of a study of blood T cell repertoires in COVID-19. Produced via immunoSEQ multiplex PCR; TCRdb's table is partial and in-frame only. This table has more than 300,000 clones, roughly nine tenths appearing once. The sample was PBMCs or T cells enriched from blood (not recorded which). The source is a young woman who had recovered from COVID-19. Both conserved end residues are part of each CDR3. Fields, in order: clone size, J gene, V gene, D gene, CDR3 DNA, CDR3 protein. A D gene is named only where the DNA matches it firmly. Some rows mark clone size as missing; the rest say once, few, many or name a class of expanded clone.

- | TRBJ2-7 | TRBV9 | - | TGTGCCAGCAGCTCCGACGTGGGCCCCCTTTTGTACGAGCAGTACTTC | CASSSDVGPLLYEQYF
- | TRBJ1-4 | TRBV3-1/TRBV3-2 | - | TGTGCCAGCAGCCGGCGAGGGGGATCTAATGAAAAACTGTTTTTT | CASSRRGGSNEKLFF
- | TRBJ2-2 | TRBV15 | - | TGTGCCACCAGCAGAGATCAGGGCACCGACACCGGGGAGCTGTTTTTT | CATSRDQGTDTGELFF
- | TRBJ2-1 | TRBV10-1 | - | TGCGCCAGCAGTGGGCAGACAGTCTACAATGAGCAGTTCTTC | CASSGQTVYNEQFF
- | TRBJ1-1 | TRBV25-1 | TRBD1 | TGTGCCAGCAGTGATAACAGGGGGTGGGGCACTGAAGCTTTCTTT | CASSDNRGWGTEAFF
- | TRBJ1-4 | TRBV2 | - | TGTGCCAGCAAGGCAGCGAATGAAAAACTGTTTTTT | CASKAANEKLFF
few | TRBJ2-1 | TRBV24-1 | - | TGTGCCACCAGTGCAGGGCTCAATGAGCAGTTCTTC | CATSAGLNEQFF
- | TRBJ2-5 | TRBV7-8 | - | TGTGCCAGCAGCTTAGCGGCGGGACAGATACAAGAGACCCAGTACTTC | CASSLAAGQIQETQYF
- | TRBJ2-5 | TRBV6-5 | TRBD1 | TGTGCCAGCAGAAGACAGGGTCAAGCCGGGGAGACCCAGTACTTC | CASRRQGQAGETQYF
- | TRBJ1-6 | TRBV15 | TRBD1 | TGTGCCACCAGCACTGGACAGGGTGATCGACCCCTCCACTTT | CATSTGQGDRPLHF
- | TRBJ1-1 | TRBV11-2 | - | TGTGCCAGCAGCCCGAGGGCTCTCACTGAAGCTTTCTTT | CASSPRALTEAFF
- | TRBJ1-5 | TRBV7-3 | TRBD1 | TGTGCCAGCAGCCCACTGGGGACAGAGAATCAGCCCCAGCATTTT | CASSPLGTENQPQHF
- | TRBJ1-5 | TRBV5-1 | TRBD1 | TGCGCCAGCAGCCCTGGGACAGGGGCTTATAGCAATCAGCCCCAGCATTTT | CASSPGTGAYSNQPQHF
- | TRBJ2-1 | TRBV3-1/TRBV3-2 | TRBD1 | TGTGCCAGCAGCCAATCCTCCGGGACAGGGAGCTCCTACAATGAGCAGTTCTTC | CASSQSSGTGSSYNEQFF
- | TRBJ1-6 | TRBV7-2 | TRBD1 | TGTGCCAGCAGCCCCAGGGGGGACAGAGGTAATTCACCCCTCCACTTT | CASSPRGDRGNSPLHF
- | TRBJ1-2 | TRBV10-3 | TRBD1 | TGTGCCATCAGTGATGGAGGGGGCAATGGCTACACCTTC | CAISDGGGNGYTF
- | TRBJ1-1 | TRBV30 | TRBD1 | TGTGCCTGGAGTACACCAAGGACAGGGGCGGGCACTGAAGCTTTCTTT | CAWSTPRTGAGTEAFF
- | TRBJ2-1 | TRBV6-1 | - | TGTGCCAGCAGTGTGGCCACCTTTCCCTCCTACAATGAGCAGTTCTTC | CASSVATFPSYNEQFF
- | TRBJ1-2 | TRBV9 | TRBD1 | TGTGCCAGCAGCCTCGAGACAGGGTGGGAAGGCTACACCTTC | CASSLETGWEGYTF
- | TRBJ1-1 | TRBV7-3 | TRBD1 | TGTGCCAGCAGTTCAAGACAGGGTAGTGCAGCTTTCTTT | CASSSRQGSAAFF
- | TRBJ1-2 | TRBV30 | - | TGTGCCTGGATAAAAGGGACAAACTACACCTTC | CAWIKGTNYTF
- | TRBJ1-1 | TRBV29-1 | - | TGCAGCGTTGTTGAGGGGAAGGGGGCTGAAGCTTTCTTT | CSVVEGKGAEAFF
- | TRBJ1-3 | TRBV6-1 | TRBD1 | TGTGCCAGCAGTGTCCGGACAGGCAGCTCTGGAAACACCATATATTTT | CASSVRTGSSGNTIYF
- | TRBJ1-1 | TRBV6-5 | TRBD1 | TGTGCCGCCAGGGGGGAAAGAACTGAAGCTTTCTTT | CAARGERTEAFF